The 4 T cell receptor beta chains below were found in one sample sequenced in a study of the immune and genomic landscape of osteosarcoma. Using immunoSEQ multiplex PCR, the repertoire was profiled, and TCRdb retains in-frame clones only, with some absent. The data contain under 3,000 clones, around 70% of them singletons. Sequencing was done on a sample of tumor tissue from a local recurrence in the femur. All receptors derive from a man aged 18 to 30 with osteosarcoma.

The chain couples TRBV7-3 to TRBJ2-1, with D hard to call. The V end lost 5 bases, the J end lost 0 bases, and 11 bases lay between the germline ends. The germline gives CDR1 SGHTA, CDR2 FQGTGA. The CDR3 contains 15 residues. CDR3 amino acids: CASSPSFSSYNEQFF. The CDR3 nucleotides read TGTGCCAGCAGCCCAAGTTTTAGCTCCTACAATGAGCAGTTCTTC.

The chain uses TRBV7-2 and TRBJ2-5, with 7 bases identical to TRBD2. Trimming cost V 4 bases and J 5 bases; bases outside gene matches: 7. CDR1 and CDR2 (germline): SGHTA, FQGNSA. The CDR3 runs to 14 residues. CDR3 region: CASSSAAGAETQYF. CDR3 nucleotides: TGTGCCAGCAGCTCGGCGGCGGGAGCTGAGACCCAGTACTTC.

This rearrangement joins TRBV19 to TRBJ2-7; 10 nucleotides line up with TRBD2. Trimming at V came to 6 bases and at J to 1 base, leaving 6 bases not matched to a gene. The CDR3 covers 15 residues. The germline V gene encodes CDR1 LNHDA and CDR2 SQIVND (reference sequence). In DNA form, the CDR3 reads TGTGCCAGTAGCCTAGCGGGGGAGGGGTCCTACGAGCAGTACTTC. Residues: CASSLAGEGSYEQYF.

This clone has a handful of counts. The rearrangement links TRBV11-2 to TRBJ2-1, with a tentative D call TRBD2 (7 bases). The CDR3 has 17 residues. V lost 0 bases and J 2 bases, leaving 14 bases between the germline ends. The germline V gene encodes CDR1 SGHAT and CDR2 FQNNGV. The CDR3 DNA reads as TGTGCCAGCAGCTTAGATCGAGGGGGGAGGGCCTACAATGAGCAGTTCTTC. Translated: CASSLDRGGRAYNEQFF.